A selection of T cell receptor beta chains follows, all from one sample in a study of early T cells in non-severe SARS-CoV-2 infection. TCRdb passed the 5' RACE reads through MiXCR, listing each CDR3 protein once. The sample consists of some 96,000 distinct CDR3 sequences, 9.5% to 12% of them appearing once. The specimen comprised whole blood, sampled at baseline. Receptors were obtained from an adult who was a healthcare worker with PCR-confirmed SARS-CoV-2 infection or an uninfected control (not recorded which). Each CDR3 is given with its conserved first and last residue. A D gene is named only where the DNA matches it firmly. Only part of the rows carry a size: once, few, many, or a class if the clone is expanded.

cdr3_aa: CASSLAADTQYF
cdr3_nt: TGTGCCAGCAGCTTAGCGGCAGATACGCAGTATTTT
clone_size: NA
d_call: NA
j_call: TRBJ2-3
v_call: TRBV7-8

cdr3_aa: CASSQDSPLHF
cdr3_nt: TGTGCCAGCAGCCAGGATTCACCCCTCCACTTT
clone_size: NA
d_call: NA
j_call: TRBJ1-6
v_call: TRBV7-2

cdr3_aa: CASSLSRDNEQYF
cdr3_nt: TGTGCCAGCAGCTTATCCAGGGACAACGAGCAGTACTTC
clone_size: NA
d_call: NA
j_call: TRBJ2-7
v_call: TRBV7-6

cdr3_aa: CASSWRTNEKLFF
cdr3_nt: TGTGCCAGCAGCTGGAGGACTAATGAAAAACTGTTTTTT
clone_size: NA
d_call: NA
j_call: TRBJ1-4
v_call: TRBV2

cdr3_aa: CSVTTGGGKETQYF
cdr3_nt: TGCAGCGTCACAACAGGGGGCGGTAAGGAGACCCAGTACTTC
clone_size: NA
d_call: TRBD1
j_call: TRBJ2-5
v_call: TRBV29-1

cdr3_aa: CASSPNPGWQNTEAFF
cdr3_nt: TGTGCCAGCTCACCTAACCCAGGGTGGCAGAACACTGAAGCTTTCTTT
clone_size: many
d_call: NA
j_call: TRBJ1-1
v_call: TRBV18

cdr3_aa: CSVDDRGSTDTQYF
cdr3_nt: TGCAGCGTTGACGACAGGGGGAGCACAGATACGCAGTATTTT
clone_size: many
d_call: TRBD1
j_call: TRBJ2-3
v_call: TRBV29-1

cdr3_aa: CASNMGLAYEQYF
cdr3_nt: TGCGCCAGCAACATGGGACTAGCCTACGAGCAGTACTTC
clone_size: NA
d_call: TRBD2
j_call: TRBJ2-7
v_call: TRBV10-2

cdr3_aa: CASSPSRGSPQHF
cdr3_nt: TGTGCCAGTAGCCCAAGCCGGGGCTCGCCCCAGCATTTT
clone_size: many
d_call: NA
j_call: TRBJ1-5
v_call: TRBV19

cdr3_aa: CSVGTSGGAETQYF
cdr3_nt: TGCAGCGTCGGGACTAGCGGGGGTGCCGAGACCCAGTACTTC
clone_size: few
d_call: TRBD2
j_call: TRBJ2-5
v_call: TRBV29-1

cdr3_aa: CASSVATAEAFF
cdr3_nt: TGTGCCAGCAGCGTAGCTACAGCGGAAGCTTTCTTT
clone_size: NA
d_call: NA
j_call: TRBJ1-1
v_call: TRBV9

cdr3_aa: CSESAGVQETQYF
cdr3_nt: TGCAGTGAATCGGCGGGAGTTCAAGAGACCCAGTACTTC
clone_size: few
d_call: TRBD2
j_call: TRBJ2-5
v_call: TRBV20-1

cdr3_aa: CASSGSGTRAFQFF
cdr3_nt: TGTGCCAGCAGTGGGTCCGGGACTAGGGCCTTTCAGTTCTTC
clone_size: many
d_call: TRBD2
j_call: TRBJ2-1
v_call: TRBV7-2

cdr3_aa: CASSQVKGSEQYF
cdr3_nt: TGCGCCAGCAGCCAAGTGAAGGGCAGCGAGCAGTACTTC
clone_size: many
d_call: NA
j_call: TRBJ2-7
v_call: TRBV4-3

cdr3_aa: CSIDTDTQYF
cdr3_nt: TGCAGCATAGACACAGATACGCAGTATTTT
clone_size: NA
d_call: NA
j_call: TRBJ2-3
v_call: TRBV29-1

cdr3_aa: CSVEGPYGPGGYLGNIQYF
cdr3_nt: TGCAGCGTTGAAGGCCCTTACGGTCCAGGGGGCTATCTGGGGAACATTCAGTACTTC
clone_size: NA
d_call: TRBD1
j_call: TRBJ2-4
v_call: TRBV29-1

cdr3_aa: CASSPQRDVIYGYTF
cdr3_nt: TGTGCCAGTTCGCCGCAGCGTGACGTTATCTATGGCTACACCTTC
clone_size: NA
d_call: NA
j_call: TRBJ1-2
v_call: TRBV19

cdr3_aa: CASSSSGGRNSPLHF
cdr3_nt: TGTGCCAGCAGCTCCAGCGGGGGAAGGAATTCACCCCTCCACTTT
clone_size: few
d_call: NA
j_call: TRBJ1-6
v_call: TRBV6-6

cdr3_aa: CATSEPTGLGNEKLFF
cdr3_nt: TGTGCCACCAGTGAACCGACAGGGTTGGGTAATGAAAAACTGTTTTTT
clone_size: many
d_call: TRBD1
j_call: TRBJ1-4
v_call: TRBV24-1

cdr3_aa: CSVGAGVNSPLHF
cdr3_nt: TGCAGCGTTGGGGCAGGAGTTAATTCACCCCTCCACTTT
clone_size: NA
d_call: NA
j_call: TRBJ1-6
v_call: TRBV29-1

cdr3_aa: CASSMAHEKLFF
cdr3_nt: TGTGCCAGTAGTATGGCCCACGAAAAACTGTTTTTT
clone_size: few
d_call: NA
j_call: TRBJ1-4
v_call: TRBV19

cdr3_aa: CASSQTGSGETQYF
cdr3_nt: TGTGCCAGCAGCCAAACGGGGTCGGGGGAGACCCAGTACTTC
clone_size: NA
d_call: NA
j_call: TRBJ2-5
v_call: TRBV3-1

cdr3_aa: CASGLVIFDEQFF
cdr3_nt: TGTGCTAGTGGTTTGGTAATTTTCGATGAGCAGTTCTTC
clone_size: NA
d_call: NA
j_call: TRBJ2-1
v_call: TRBV12-5

cdr3_aa: CAWSVKRGNTGELFF
cdr3_nt: TGTGCCTGGAGTGTAAAGCGGGGGAACACCGGGGAGCTGTTTTTT
clone_size: NA
d_call: TRBD2
j_call: TRBJ2-2
v_call: TRBV30

cdr3_aa: CASSPWTGQNTEAFF
cdr3_nt: TGTGCCAGCAGCCCCTGGACGGGCCAGAACACTGAAGCTTTCTTT
clone_size: many
d_call: NA
j_call: TRBJ1-1
v_call: TRBV7-9

cdr3_aa: CSAPSDRGYEQYF
cdr3_nt: TGCAGTGCTCCGTCGGACAGGGGCTACGAGCAGTACTTC
clone_size: NA
d_call: TRBD1
j_call: TRBJ2-7
v_call: TRBV20-1

cdr3_aa: CASSDRGPETQYF
cdr3_nt: TGTGCCAGCAGTGACAGGGGGCCAGAGACCCAGTACTTC
clone_size: few
d_call: TRBD1
j_call: TRBJ2-5
v_call: TRBV2

cdr3_aa: CATLSVNEQFF
cdr3_nt: TGTGCCACACTCTCCGTCAATGAGCAGTTCTTC
clone_size: few
d_call: NA
j_call: TRBJ2-1
v_call: TRBV10-3

cdr3_aa: CASSPPMTRGEQFF
cdr3_nt: TGTGCCAGCTCACCACCGATGACCCGGGGTGAGCAGTTCTTC
clone_size: many
d_call: NA
j_call: TRBJ2-1
v_call: TRBV18

cdr3_aa: CSASGVGAYTQYF
cdr3_nt: TGCAGTGCTAGCGGGGTAGGTGCCTATACGCAGTATTTT
clone_size: few
d_call: NA
j_call: TRBJ2-3
v_call: TRBV20-1

cdr3_aa: CASSPPDRGRGNEQFF
cdr3_nt: TGTGCCAGCTCACCACCGGACAGGGGTCGTGGCAATGAGCAGTTCTTC
clone_size: few
d_call: TRBD1
j_call: TRBJ2-1
v_call: TRBV18

cdr3_aa: CASHVAVNTEAFF
cdr3_nt: TGTGCCAGTCACGTTGCAGTGAACACTGAAGCTTTCTTT
clone_size: NA
d_call: NA
j_call: TRBJ1-1
v_call: TRBV5-6

cdr3_aa: CASSNTGYQETQYF
cdr3_nt: TGTGCCAGCAGCAATACGGGGTACCAAGAGACCCAGTACTTC
clone_size: many
d_call: NA
j_call: TRBJ2-5
v_call: TRBV5-4

cdr3_aa: CASNPGGRANEQFF
cdr3_nt: TGTGCCAGCAACCCGGGGGGGAGGGCCAATGAGCAGTTCTTC
clone_size: many
d_call: TRBD2
j_call: TRBJ2-1
v_call: TRBV12-3/TRBV12-4

cdr3_aa: CASSFQGARGNTIYF
cdr3_nt: TGTGCCAGCAGCTTCCAGGGGGCGCGGGGAAACACCATATATTTT
clone_size: NA
d_call: TRBD1
j_call: TRBJ1-3
v_call: TRBV5-6

cdr3_aa: CASSYEGQPGRPQHF
cdr3_nt: TGTGCCAGCAGTTACGAGGGACAGCCGGGTAGGCCCCAGCATTTT
clone_size: many
d_call: TRBD1
j_call: TRBJ1-5
v_call: TRBV6-6

cdr3_aa: CATQGTTYEQYF
cdr3_nt: TGCGCCACGCAGGGTACTACCTACGAGCAGTACTTC
clone_size: many
d_call: NA
j_call: TRBJ2-7
v_call: TRBV6-5

cdr3_aa: CASSEQTTGPLSGYTF
cdr3_nt: TGTGCCAGCAGTGAACAGACCACAGGCCCCCTTTCGGGCTACACCTTC
clone_size: few
d_call: NA
j_call: TRBJ1-2
v_call: TRBV6-4

cdr3_aa: CASSPEWTQSSYEQYF
cdr3_nt: TGTGCCAGCAGTCCGGAGTGGACACAGAGCTCCTACGAGCAGTACTTC
clone_size: few
d_call: NA
j_call: TRBJ2-7
v_call: TRBV6-2/TRBV6-3

cdr3_aa: CASSLGSMSSYNEQFF
cdr3_nt: TGTGCCAGCAGCTTAGGATCAATGAGCTCCTACAATGAGCAGTTCTTC
clone_size: NA
d_call: NA
j_call: TRBJ2-1
v_call: TRBV11-2

cdr3_aa: CASRLNTGVGTDTQYF
cdr3_nt: TGCGCCAGCAGACTTAATACAGGGGTAGGCACAGATACGCAGTATTTT
clone_size: few
d_call: TRBD1
j_call: TRBJ2-3
v_call: TRBV10-2

cdr3_aa: CASSLKSRSGANVLTF
cdr3_nt: TGTGCCAGCAGCTTAAAAAGTAGATCTGGGGCCAACGTCCTGACTTTC
clone_size: NA
d_call: NA
j_call: TRBJ2-6
v_call: TRBV7-3

cdr3_aa: CASSLDIQETQYF
cdr3_nt: TGTGCCAGCAGCTTGGACATACAAGAGACCCAGTACTTC
clone_size: NA
d_call: NA
j_call: TRBJ2-5
v_call: TRBV5-6

cdr3_aa: CASRGTSYGELFF
cdr3_nt: TGTGCCAGCAGAGGGACTAGCTATGGGGAGCTGTTTTTT
clone_size: NA
d_call: TRBD2
j_call: TRBJ2-2
v_call: TRBV6-6

cdr3_aa: CASSLEADQETQYF
cdr3_nt: TGCGCCAGCAGCTTGGAGGCCGACCAAGAGACCCAGTACTTC
clone_size: few
d_call: NA
j_call: TRBJ2-5
v_call: TRBV5-1

cdr3_aa: CASSESLTGSWNEQFF
cdr3_nt: TGCGCCAGCAGTGAGTCGTTAACAGGGTCGTGGAATGAGCAGTTCTTC
clone_size: many
d_call: NA
j_call: TRBJ2-1
v_call: TRBV10-1